A selection of T cell receptor beta chains follows, all from one sample in a study of cytomegalovirus exposure and HLA in healthy donors. Clones were read by immunoSEQ multiplex PCR, and TCRdb kept only the in-frame ones, dropping some. This sample contains 65,000 to 90,000 clones. Source material: PBMCs. Receptor source: a man aged 35 to 55 in good health and CMV-seronegative. Both conserved end residues are part of each CDR3. A D gene is named only where the DNA matches it firmly.

v_call: TRBV7-3; d_call: TRBD2; cdr3_aa: CASSQGLAGGTGELFF
v_call: TRBV6-1; d_call: -; cdr3_aa: CASSSQNMGNQPQHF
v_call: TRBV10-3; d_call: TRBD2; cdr3_aa: CAISVGGGGLDEQYF
v_call: TRBV5-1; d_call: -; cdr3_aa: CASSPGVAEAFF
v_call: TRBV29-1; d_call: TRBD1; cdr3_aa: CSADRGVVAFF
v_call: TRBV5-6; d_call: TRBD1; cdr3_aa: CASSLTGVTGELFF
v_call: TRBV6-1; d_call: -; cdr3_aa: CASSNTPNYGYTF
v_call: TRBV2; d_call: TRBD2; cdr3_aa: CASKMSGGGALETQYF
v_call: TRBV7-9; d_call: -; cdr3_aa: CVSSLVVGLNTEAFF
v_call: TRBV19; d_call: TRBD1; cdr3_aa: CASRPGGDRWETQYF
v_call: TRBV29-1; d_call: -; cdr3_aa: CSVLGQNTEAFF
v_call: TRBV25-1; d_call: TRBD1; cdr3_aa: CASSYRGTPNEKLFF
v_call: TRBV30; d_call: -; cdr3_aa: CAWLTQGGYTF
v_call: TRBV12-1; d_call: -; cdr3_aa: CASLRRDRVLPRNLAGEETQYF
v_call: TRBV2; d_call: -; cdr3_aa: CASGRGGEQFF
v_call: TRBV10-1; d_call: TRBD1; cdr3_aa: CASSESGQGEHTGELFF
v_call: TRBV14; d_call: -; cdr3_aa: CASSQEELSTDTQYF
v_call: TRBV10-3; d_call: -; cdr3_aa: CAISESRAGTDFTGELFF
v_call: TRBV28; d_call: TRBD1; cdr3_aa: CASYSGGTGANVLTF
v_call: TRBV7-9; d_call: -; cdr3_aa: CASSLGGKETQYF
v_call: TRBV5-1; d_call: -; cdr3_aa: CASSLSAGSGGELFF
v_call: TRBV10-3; d_call: -; cdr3_aa: CAISDRDISYEQYF
v_call: TRBV5-1; d_call: -; cdr3_aa: CASSLAAGNTEAFF
v_call: TRBV11-2; d_call: -; cdr3_aa: CASSLQRRAEAFF
v_call: TRBV14; d_call: -; cdr3_aa: CASSLNTNTGELFF
v_call: TRBV27; d_call: -; cdr3_aa: CASSLAGETTEAFF
v_call: TRBV6-1; d_call: -; cdr3_aa: CASSATGTGANVLTF
v_call: TRBV7-2; d_call: TRBD2; cdr3_aa: CASSFAGLAGALDTQYF
v_call: TRBV6-6; d_call: -; cdr3_aa: CASSYSRDEKLFF
v_call: TRBV7-9; d_call: -; cdr3_aa: CASSVGERGELFF
v_call: TRBV11-2; d_call: TRBD2; cdr3_aa: CASSFPTWGGSYEQYF
v_call: TRBV9; d_call: -; cdr3_aa: CASSVRGGYNEQFF
v_call: TRBV11-2; d_call: -; cdr3_aa: CASSLAHTGSSYEQYF
v_call: TRBV6-5; d_call: TRBD1; cdr3_aa: CASAGLIQGACEQYF
v_call: TRBV11-2; d_call: -; cdr3_aa: CASSGGETQYF
v_call: TRBV7-3; d_call: -; cdr3_aa: CASSLNGGYNEQFF
v_call: TRBV28; d_call: -; cdr3_aa: CASSPLRTVSTDTQYF
v_call: TRBV5-1; d_call: TRBD1; cdr3_aa: CASSFGQGPTEAFF
v_call: TRBV14; d_call: -; cdr3_aa: CASSQVAGRTEAFF
v_call: TRBV2; d_call: -; cdr3_aa: CASGTPVHEQYF
v_call: TRBV9; d_call: -; cdr3_aa: CASSVTGGVDYGYTF
v_call: TRBV28; d_call: TRBD1; cdr3_aa: CASLTGGTGSYEQYF
v_call: TRBV9; d_call: -; cdr3_aa: CASSVVGRSEQFF
v_call: TRBV21-1; d_call: -; cdr3_aa: CASSIRTFEETQYF
v_call: TRBV19; d_call: -; cdr3_aa: CASSIQGKETQYF
v_call: TRBV29-1; d_call: TRBD2; cdr3_aa: CSAVAGVSGELFF
v_call: TRBV7-9; d_call: TRBD1; cdr3_aa: CASSPTGDGDTQYF
v_call: TRBV5-5; d_call: TRBD2; cdr3_aa: CASSLVVPGGITYEQYF
v_call: TRBV9; d_call: -; cdr3_aa: CASSVDTDDNEQFF
v_call: TRBV9; d_call: -; cdr3_aa: CASSSVGGPNEKLFF
v_call: TRBV7-9; d_call: TRBD1; cdr3_aa: CASSLARGQGFYF
v_call: TRBV28; d_call: TRBD1; cdr3_aa: CASSLPGAGGNLYGYTF
v_call: TRBV28; d_call: -; cdr3_aa: CASSFLSSIDEQFF
v_call: TRBV7-8; d_call: -; cdr3_aa: CASSLEWGSGKLYEQYF
v_call: TRBV30; d_call: -; cdr3_aa: CAWSSSGSTEAFF
v_call: TRBV5-4; d_call: -; cdr3_aa: CASTRDVNTGELFF
v_call: TRBV5-1; d_call: -; cdr3_aa: CASSPGTSTDTQYF